This T cell receptor beta chain was sequenced during a study of cytomegalovirus exposure and HLA in healthy donors. Study results and caveats: The investigators catalogued 150 to 200 TCR beta chains as cytomegalovirus-associated. A later analysis found first-cohort TCR clusters tended to co-occur in the approximately 120 validation repertoires. While the bulk of TCR sequences proved rare, some public TCRs turned up in many donors.

Separation from the approximately 690-subject first cohort characterized the roughly 120-subject validation cohort, to which the donors belonged. Clones were read by immunoSEQ multiplex PCR, and TCRdb kept only the in-frame ones, dropping some. In the table there are around 190,000 clones, 86% of which are singletons. This clone was seen just once. Its specificity is unknown. The germline CDR1 and CDR2 sequences are SGHDN and FVKESK. Trimming shortened V by 0 bases and J by 0 bases, and 7 bases separated the two germline ends. CDR3 length equals 15 residues. The sequenced material came from PBMCs. This TCR derives from a man aged 25-45 years in good health and CMV-seropositive. The chain recombines TRBV14 with TRBJ2-3, with unresolved D. CDR3 sequence reads: CASSQDLGSTDTQYF. The CDR3, as DNA: TGTGCCAGCAGCCAAGATCTCGGAAGCACAGATACGCAGTATTTT.